What follows are 9 T cell receptor beta chains derived from one specimen sequenced in a study of identical twins. TCRdb reprocessed the 5' RACE reads with MiXCR, giving one entry per CDR3 protein. The table records 1.5 million to 2 million distinct CDR3 sequences, around 29% of them present only once. Sequencing was done on a sample of cord blood. These receptors were obtained from a newborn girl in good health.

The chain links TRBV20-1 to TRBJ2-3; 12 nucleotides align to TRBD2. V lost 6 bases, J lost 5 bases, and 3 bases stayed unmatched. Germline CDR1 is DFQATT and CDR2 is SNEGSKA (reference sequence). The CDR3 runs 13 residues. As DNA, the CDR3 is TGCAGTGCGACTAGCGGGAGTGGAGATACGCAGTATTTT. As protein: CSATSGSGDTQYF.

The rearrangement joins TRBV10-3 to TRBJ2-3, with D perhaps TRBD2 (6 bases). The CDR3 contains 15 residues. Germline CDR1 and CDR2: ENHRY and SYGVKD. The ends were cut back, 4 bases at V and 1 base at J, with 12 bases in the middle. The CDR3 coding sequence is TGTGCCATCAGTGTGTCGACTAGGCGCACAGATACGCAGTATTTT. This codes for CAISVSTRRTDTQYF.

In this sample, this clonotype turned up many times. The rearrangement uses TRBV7-2 and TRBJ2-7, with TRBD1 matching 10 bases. Trimming at V came to 1 base and at J to 10 bases, leaving 7 bases not matched to a gene. Germline V gene sequence: CDR1 SGHTA, CDR2 FQGNSA. This CDR3 is built from 14 residues. The CDR3 protein is CASSLGGQGKAQYF. In DNA form, the CDR3 reads TGTGCCAGCAGCTTAGGGGGACAGGGGAAGGCTCAGTACTTC.

DNA for the CDR3: TGTGCCAGCAGTCTCCGGGACACTCCCTGGTACGAGCAGTACTTC. Translation gives CASSLRDTPWYEQYF. The chain links TRBV12-3 or TRBV12-4 to TRBJ2-7, with TRBD1 as a possible D gene (6 bases). Trimming took 5 bases from V and 4 from J, leaving 18 bases between them. There are 15 residues in the CDR3.

This clonotype was detected ten times or more. One end of the junction is discordant with germline, which a read error may explain. The chain links TRBV5-1 to TRBJ2-5; D uncertain. Germline V gene lookup returns CDR1 SGHRS and CDR2 YFSETQ. CDR3 length: 11 amino acids. The chain's CDR3 is CASSDQETQYF. CDR3 nucleotides: TGTGCCAGCAGTGACCAAGAGACCCAGTACTTC.

This clonotype came up a few times. This chain links TRBV4-2 with TRBJ2-1, with D unresolved. CDR1 and CDR2 from the germline V gene are LGHNA and YNFKEQ. V was clipped by 0 bases and J by 8 bases, with 5 bases between them. The CDR3 contains 12 residues. The CDR3 DNA sequence: TGTGCCAGCAGCCAAGATCCCCATGAGCAGTTCTTC. It yields the protein CASSQDPHEQFF.

V is TRBV7-2 and J is TRBJ1-6; D call uncertain. Germline V gene sequence: CDR1 SGHTA, CDR2 FQGNSA. Trimming cost V 2 bases and J 6 bases, with 11 bases left between them. This CDR3 is 15 amino acids long. This CDR3 reads CASSLLGTGNSPLHF. The CDR3 DNA reads TGTGCCAGCAGCTTATTGGGCACTGGTAATTCACCCCTCCACTTT. The full variable domain, completed using reference TRBV7-2 and TRBJ1-6, is GAGVSQSPSNKVTEKGKDVELRCDPISGHTALYWYRQSLGQGLEFLIYFQGNSAPDKSGLPSDRFSAERTGGSVSTLTIQRTQQEDSAVYLCASSLLGTGNSPLHFGNGTRLTVT.

This sequence joins TRBV27 and TRBJ2-5; 15 nucleotides line up with TRBD2. The CDR3 contains 15 residues. V lost 2 bases, J lost 10 bases, and 5 bases stayed unmatched. The V gene's germline CDR1 is MNHEY and CDR2 SMNVEV (reference sequence). CDR3 DNA: TGTGCCAGCAGTTTAGGACTAGCGGGGGGGCTGAACCAGTACTTC. It specifies CASSLGLAGGLNQYF.

The gene calls are TRBV5-1 and TRBJ2-7, with 8 bases fitting TRBD2. The V and J ends lost 9 bases and 6 bases, in that order; junction bases with no gene match: 14. The germline V gene encodes CDR1 SGHRS and CDR2 YFSETQ. The CDR3 length is 14 residues. CDR3 nucleotide sequence: TGCGCCACCGCATGGGCGGGAGGCCCTGGCGAGCAGTACTTC. Protein: CATAWAGGPGEQYF.